This is a list of T cell receptor beta chains from one sample in a study of vaccination and CD4 T cells after COVID-19. TCRdb reprocessed the PCR reads via MiXCR and lists one record per CDR3 protein. This sample carries fewer than 20,000 distinct CDR3 sequences, approximately 49% of them seen once, and the ten largest clones take under 8.5%. Their antigens are not known. The material was CD4+ T cells from blood, cultured in vitro, obtained before SARS-CoV-2 vaccination. The receptor set was obtained from a human donor who had recovered from COVID-19. The CDR3 runs from the conserved cysteine through the conserved F or W. Each record gives: clone size, V gene, J gene, D gene, CDR3 DNA, CDR3 protein. D genes are given only for firm matches. For some rows the clone size is stated as once, few or many, or as a class when expanded; others skip it.

clone_size: -
v_call: TRBV10-3
j_call: TRBJ2-3
d_call: -
cdr3_nt: TGTGCCATCAAGGCTGGGGAATCCGATACGCAGTATTTT
cdr3_aa: CAIKAGESDTQYF

clone_size: -
v_call: TRBV5-4
j_call: TRBJ1-2
d_call: -
cdr3_nt: TGTGCCAGCAGCTTGTCTTTGGCGGGCTACACCTTC
cdr3_aa: CASSLSLAGYTF

clone_size: -
v_call: TRBV9
j_call: TRBJ1-6
d_call: TRBD1
cdr3_nt: TGTGCCAGCAGCGTACTCGACAGGGGATCACCCCTCCACTTT
cdr3_aa: CASSVLDRGSPLHF

clone_size: few
v_call: TRBV6-1
j_call: TRBJ1-5
d_call: TRBD1
cdr3_nt: TGTGCCAGCAGTGAAGAGGGGACAGGGTATCAGCCCCAGCATTTT
cdr3_aa: CASSEEGTGYQPQHF

clone_size: few
v_call: TRBV30
j_call: TRBJ1-5
d_call: -
cdr3_nt: TGTGCCTGGAGTCGACGCGGTGGGGGTCAGCCCCAGCATTTT
cdr3_aa: CAWSRRGGGQPQHF

clone_size: few
v_call: TRBV6-5
j_call: TRBJ2-5
d_call: -
cdr3_nt: TGTGCCAGCAGTTTACTAGACCAAGAGACCCAGTACTTC
cdr3_aa: CASSLLDQETQYF

clone_size: few
v_call: TRBV28
j_call: TRBJ1-5
d_call: -
cdr3_nt: TGTGCCAGCAGTTTTTGGTCCAGTTCCTATAGCAATCAGCCCCAGCATTTT
cdr3_aa: CASSFWSSSYSNQPQHF

clone_size: -
v_call: TRBV28
j_call: TRBJ1-5
d_call: -
cdr3_nt: TGTGCCAGCAGCCTCAGGGTACGACAGCCCCAGCATTTT
cdr3_aa: CASSLRVRQPQHF

clone_size: few
v_call: TRBV7-2
j_call: TRBJ2-1
d_call: -
cdr3_nt: TGTGCCAGCAGCCTAAGGAACAGGGAGAACAATGAGCAGTTCTTC
cdr3_aa: CASSLRNRENNEQFF

clone_size: -
v_call: TRBV27
j_call: TRBJ1-2
d_call: -
cdr3_nt: TGTGCCAGCAGTTTCACGGGGAACTATGGCTACACCTTC
cdr3_aa: CASSFTGNYGYTF

clone_size: -
v_call: TRBV6-1
j_call: TRBJ2-7
d_call: TRBD2
cdr3_nt: TGTGCCAGCAGTCCCGTGGGAGGGAGAGCCGAGCAGTACTTC
cdr3_aa: CASSPVGGRAEQYF

clone_size: -
v_call: TRBV6-4
j_call: TRBJ2-7
d_call: TRBD1
cdr3_nt: TGTGCCAGCAGTGTGGGGTATGGGGACAGGGGGCGAGTTAAATACGAGCAGTACTTC
cdr3_aa: CASSVGYGDRGRVKYEQYF

clone_size: -
v_call: TRBV7-8
j_call: TRBJ2-1
d_call: TRBD2
cdr3_nt: TGTGCCAGCAGCTTAGTTAGCGGGAGGGCCTTTAATGAGCAGTTCTTC
cdr3_aa: CASSLVSGRAFNEQFF